These 2 T cell receptor beta chains came from one sample sequenced in a study of blood T cell repertoires in COVID-19. Sequencing used immunoSEQ multiplex PCR; TCRdb keeps in-frame clones, though not all of them. The sample contains 200,000 to 300,000 clones, 85% to 90% of which appear only once. Specimen: PBMCs or T cells enriched from blood (not recorded which). These receptors all stem from a man over 45 who had been exposed to COVID-19.

This clone is a singleton in its sample. J is TRBJ1-2 and V is TRBV12-3 or TRBV12-4; 7 nucleotides line up with TRBD1. With V trimmed by 1 base and J by 8 bases, 1 base remained unmatched. This CDR3 comprises 12 residues. The CDR3 spells CASSLGQGGYTF. The CDR3 nucleotides are TGTGCCAGCAGTTTAGGACAGGGAGGCTACACCTTC.

The chain employs TRBV5-5 and TRBJ1-2; D remains unclear. Per germline, CDR1 SGHKS and CDR2 YYEKEE (reference sequence). The V gene lost 4 bases and the J gene lost 3 bases, with 10 bases spanning the gap. The CDR3 is 13 residues long. The CDR3 nucleotides are TGTGCCAGCAGCCCCGAGGGCGACTATGGCTACACCTTC. Its translation is CASSPEGDYGYTF.